These 6 T cell receptor beta chains share one sample of origin, sequenced in a study of CD8 T cells in ankylosing spondylitis. The antigens for these receptors are not known. Study observations and caveats: Among TCR beta sequences, a motif of eight highly homologous variants appeared characteristic of ankylosing spondylitis blood.

TCRdb re-called the 5' RACE reads through MiXCR, storing one row per CDR3 protein. The profile covers 250,000 to 350,000 distinct CDR3 sequences, with under 8.5% appearing a single time and 13% to 15% taken by the ten largest. Input material: blood, either unsorted or a sorted T cell fraction (not recorded which). The receptors come from a male donor with ankylosing spondylitis.

The chain combines TRBV11-2 with TRBJ2-7; D may match TRBD1 or TRBD2 (5 bases each). The germline gives CDR1 SGHAT, CDR2 FQNNGV. Trimming removed 2 bases from V and 3 bases from J, with 14 bases in between. This CDR3 is built from 15 residues. The CDR3 sequence is CASSLSQGVNYEQYF. For the CDR3, the DNA is TGTGCCAGCAGCTTATCCCAGGGAGTTAACTACGAGCAGTACTTC.

There are many counts of this clonotype. V and J are TRBV5-1 and TRBJ2-3; maybe TRBD1 (5 bases). Trimming pared 0 bases from V and 4 bases from J, leaving 12 bases between. This CDR3 is 15 amino acids long. CDR1 SGHRS and CDR2 YFSETQ come from the germline V gene. DNA of the CDR3: TGCGCCAGCAGCTTGGGGCAGGGCGTCGCAGATACGCAGTATTTT. It yields the protein CASSLGQGVADTQYF.

This clonotype occurred a few times. The chain is built from TRBV5-1 and TRBJ2-1, with a possible D match to TRBD2 (5 bases). This CDR3 spans 15 amino acids. CDR1 is SGHRS, CDR2 YFSETQ, per germline. V was pared by 2 bases and J by 10 bases, with 19 bases between. Here the CDR3 DNA reads TGCGCCAGCAGCTTTGACGGGGATCCCGATGGGGAGCAGTTCTTC. It yields the protein CASSFDGDPDGEQFF.

This clonotype was seen more than once but under ten times. The chain links TRBV4-1 to TRBJ2-3; weak D call: TRBD1 (5 bases). The CDR3 length is 15 residues. CDR1 is MGHRA, CDR2 YSYEKL, per germline. V lost 1 base and J 1 base, leaving 9 bases between the germline ends. CDR3 loop: CASSQGGRGTDTQYF. CDR3 in DNA: TGCGCCAGCAGCCAAGGAGGCAGGGGCACAGATACGCAGTATTTT.

The V gene is TRBV12-3 or TRBV12-4, the J gene TRBJ2-2, with TRBD1 matching 11 bases. The CDR3 length is 15 residues. Trimming removed 2 bases from V and 7 bases from J; junction bases left unmatched: 3. The CDR3 DNA sequence: TGTGCCAGCAGTTTACCGGGACAGGGGGTCGGGGAGCTGTTTTTT. Its translation is CASSLPGQGVGELFF.

The chain joins TRBV4-3 to TRBJ1-4; 7 bases are a match to TRBD1. With 1 base clipped from V and 8 bases from J, the junction kept 7 bases outside the gene matches. This CDR3 is 15 amino acids long. Germline assignment: CDR1 LGHNA and CDR2 YSLEER. Here the CDR3 DNA reads TGCGCCAGCAGCCAAGGGAACAGGGGAGGCGAAAAACTGTTTTTT. Its translation is CASSQGNRGGEKLFF.